The present entry profiles one TCR beta chain with its context. Its antigen specificity is not known. These data are taken from a study of CXCR3-negative and CXCR3-positive naive CD8 T cells (dated by TCRdb to between 2018 and 2021). Describing the broader study: In total, approximately 130 million TRB reads were obtained, corresponding to roughly 1.5 +/- 0.3 million reads per library. Diversity and physicochemical repertoire analyses covered approximately 10 donors pooled from two independent experiments. Naive subsets from 5 donors and memory cells from 3 donors were included in the TRBV-TRBJ cluster analysis.

For each CD8+ T cell subset, flow sorting was done in triplicate, and 300,000 or so cells per subset went directly into RLT lysis buffer. To exclude memory contaminants, naive CD8+ T cells were stringently defined as CD45RO-CCR7+CD27+CD95-. Peripheral blood mononuclear cells were isolated from buffy coats by standard density gradient centrifugation. A FACSAria III was used to flow-sort naive CXCR3-negative and CXCR3-positive CD8+ T cells. An RNeasy Mini Kit was used to extract total RNA from the sorted cells. Broader findings and caveats from the paper: Freshly isolated PBMCs were used for most assays because CXCR3 expression partially decreased after cryopreservation. Because surface CD5, which has been linked to self-reactivity in mice, was comparable between naive subsets, TCR interaction strength was also inferred from TRB CDR3 physicochemical properties. TRB CDR3s from CXCR3-positive naive cells showed higher hydrophobicity (lower Kidera factor 4), lower energy, and higher strength and volume indices than CXCR3-negative naive cells. TRBV-TRBJ usage was similar between naive CXCR3-negative and CXCR3-positive cells from the same donor, while memory cells showed distinct patterns. Both naive subsets had comparably high repertoire diversity, while memory CD8+ T cells had much lower repertoire diversity.

The sequencing machine was a NextSeq 550. The Human TCR Profiling Kit (MiLaboratory) was used to make UMI-labeled 5' RACE TRB cDNA libraries. The full amount of extracted RNA was used for cDNA synthesis, and the full amount of resulting cDNA was used for PCR amplification. Libraries were prepared in parallel with an identical number of PCR cycles. Regarding the original processing steps: MIGEC and MiXCR extracted about 53,000 +/- 10,000 unique UMI-labeled TRB cDNA molecules per library, requiring at least two reads per UMI. Each library averaged around 40,000 +/- 10,000 functional in-frame TRB CDR3 nucleotide clonotypes without stop codons. After downsampling to 5000 UMI-labeled TRB molecules per sample, diversity metrics such as normalized Shannon-Wiener and Chao1 were calculated in VDJtools. Clonotype-size-weighted physicochemical properties of the central five CDR3 residues (interaction energy, strength, volume and Kidera factor 4) were computed in VDJtools. Once TCRdb had reprocessed the reads, it stored one entry per CDR3 protein sequence and supplied no DNA. None of the V and J calls come from the authors' own analysis; TCRdb made them. This sample's table has entries for approximately 89,000 distinct CDR3 sequences. Of the sample, roughly 0.48% falls within the top ten clones.

The sequencing input was naive CXCR3+ CD8+ T cells from blood. The cell subset or site label, as the study defines it: CD45RO-CCR7+CD27+CD95- naive CD8+ T cells expressing CXCR3 (TNR3+). The clonotype originates from a human donor in good health. Some clones in this sample may be carry-over from other donors' samples.

The CDR3 protein: CASSQGLADTGELFF. The V and J genes are TRBV14 and TRBJ2-2; TCRdb returns TRBD2, unconfirmable since there is no DNA. From a lookup of the germline V gene, CDR1 and CDR2 are SGHDN and FVKESK. Reading from cysteine to phenylalanine, the CDR3 counts 15 amino acids. No coding sequence is recorded.